This TCR beta chain stems from a study of OX40 agonist ivuxolimab in advanced cancers. Study in general: Averaging around 60 years in age, with a range of roughly 20 to 79, the cohort was about 86% male. Enrollees could have had prior anti-PD-1, anti-PD-L1 or anti-CTLA-4 therapy, which more than 30% had received.

Profiling relied on immunoSEQ multiplex PCR, and the TCRdb table lists in-frame clones only, not all of them. The sample lists more than 100,000 clones; about nine tenths were seen once. Study-wide results and limits: In the expanded peripheral T cells, antigen specificity was never determined.

With respect to this clone: Its antigen is undetermined.

The clonotype originates from an adult with an advanced solid tumor such as melanoma, head and neck, liver or kidney cancer. This specimen consisted of CD4+ or CD8+ T cells sorted from blood, obtained in a trial of the OX40 agonist ivuxolimab.

CDR3 nucleotide sequence: TGTGCCAGCAGTTTAGGGCAGGCCGTCCGGGGCTACACCTTC. Protein: CASSLGQAVRGYTF. The gene calls are TRBV28 and TRBJ1-2; D ambiguous. The V and J ends lost 2 bases and 8 bases respectively, with 15 bases between them. CDR3 length: 14 residues. CDR1 and CDR2 (germline): MDHEN, SYDVKM.